This T cell receptor (beta chain) comes out of a study of siplizumab effects on memory and regulatory T cells. Study-wide findings and caveats: The mapping of alloreactive clones to unstimulated subsets covered only a minor fraction of them. Naive T cells appeared more diverse than memory cells and seemed to be major alloresponse contributors.

The CDR3 loop spans 18 amino acids. Trimming took off 8 bases at V and 4 bases at J, with 27 bases between the two ends. Concerning this clone: Its specificity is unknown.

Generated by immunoSEQ multiplex PCR, the TCRdb table keeps only in-frame clones and is missing some. The table lists approximately 100,000 clones, 85% to 95% of them singletons. The sequence derives from a human donor in good health. The chain employs TRBV6-7 and TRBJ1-5, with D uncertain. TRBV6-7 is known as an ORF, though its function is uncertain. Source material: non-Treg CD4+ T cells sorted from blood. The CDR3: CASGNKTPQGRENQPQHF. CDR3 nucleotides: TGTGCCAGCGGTAATAAAACGCCCCAAGGGCGGGAGAATCAGCCCCAGCATTTT.